Below, 27 T cell receptor beta chains from the same sample are listed, as sequenced in a study of blood T cell repertoires in COVID-19 (TCRdb year 2020). Libraries were prepared through the immunoSEQ multiplex PCR assay. In TCRdb, the immuneACCESS table is reduced to in-frame sequences with V and J assigned. These tables do not hold every clone; where another copy was compared, an unresolved V gene accounts for under half, and the others remain unexplained. The sample table shows around 150,000 clones, and around 80% are seen once. The ten largest clones capture roughly 4.3% of the sample. Sequenced input: peripheral blood. The receptors were gathered from a man aged 55 to 70 with acute or convalescent COVID-19.

The CDR3 region has the DNA TGTGCCTGGGGGGAGGGGGCCCACAATGAGCAGTTCTTC. Amino acids: CAWGEGAHNEQFF. The J gene is TRBJ2-1, the V gene TRBV30; D may be TRBD1 or TRBD2 (7 bases each). V lost 5 bases, J lost 5 bases, and 13 bases lay in between. This CDR3 has 13 amino acids. The germline V gene encodes CDR1 GTSNPN and CDR2 SVGIG (reference sequence).

The chain links TRBV11-2 to TRBJ2-3, with D perhaps TRBD1 (6 bases). The V end lost 3 bases, the J end lost 0 bases, and 10 bases lay between the germline ends. The CDR3 consists of 15 residues. Germline loops: CDR1 SGHAT, CDR2 FQNNGV. The CDR3 sequence is CASSLRTASTDTQYF. The CDR3, as DNA: TGTGCCAGCAGCTTGAGGACAGCTAGCACAGATACGCAGTATTTT. Filled out from reference TRBV11-2 and TRBJ2-3, the complete variable domain reads EAGVAQSPRYKIIEKRQSVAFWCNPISGHATLYWYQQILGQGPKLLIQFQNNGVVDDSQLPKDRFSAERLKGVDSTLKIQPAKLEDSAVYLCASSLRTASTDTQYFGPGTRLTVL.

The rearrangement links TRBV7-9 to TRBJ2-7, with D perhaps matching TRBD1 (6 bases). Trimming removed 6 bases at V and 4 bases at J, with 16 bases between. CDR1 SEHNR and CDR2 FQNEAQ come from the germline V gene (reference sequence). The CDR3 has 14 residues. CDR3 in amino acids: CASSPGTSRYEQYF. DNA for the CDR3: TGTGCCAGCAGTCCCGGGACAAGCCGTTACGAGCAGTACTTC.

This clone was counted a few times. The chain couples TRBV5-4 to TRBJ2-3; TRBD2 might be the D (5 bases). V lost 4 bases to trimming and J lost 1 base, with 10 bases between them. Germline loops: CDR1 SGHNT, CDR2 YYREEE (reference sequence). The length of the CDR3 is 14 residues. CDR3 sequence: CASSPGLRTDTQYF. The CDR3 nucleotides are TGTGCCAGCAGCCCAGGACTTCGCACAGATACGCAGTATTTT.

The chain is built from TRBV19 and TRBJ1-2; D is possibly TRBD1 (6 bases). Germline values: CDR1 LNHDA, CDR2 SQIVND (reference sequence). The CDR3 extends over 14 amino acids. Trimming stripped 5 bases from V and 2 bases from J, with 12 bases between. This CDR3 reads CASSRQVGNYGYTF. DNA for the CDR3: TGTGCCAGTAGTCGACAGGTGGGAAACTATGGCTACACCTTC.

The chain joins TRBV6-1 to TRBJ2-4; 8 nucleotides match TRBD1. The CDR3 totals 15 residues. The germline V gene encodes CDR1 MNHNS and CDR2 SASEGT. V shed 3 bases, J shed 7 bases, and the junction held 8 bases outside the gene matches. The CDR3 DNA reads TGTGCCAGCAGTGAGTCACGGACAGGGACCAACATTCAGTACTTC. Amino acid sequence: CASSESRTGTNIQYF.

This rearrangement joins TRBV5-1 to TRBJ2-1; tentatively, D is TRBD2 (5 bases). Deletions cut 4 bases from V and 6 bases from J, with 17 bases between. CDR3 size: 15 residues. From germline, CDR1 is SGHRS and CDR2 YFSETQ. Here the CDR3 reads CASSPGVLGPNEQFF. As DNA, the CDR3 is TGCGCCAGCAGCCCCGGGGTACTAGGGCCCAATGAGCAGTTCTTC.

V is TRBV6-5 and J is TRBJ2-1, with a possible D match to TRBD2 (6 bases). Germline-derived CDR1 and CDR2 are MNHEY and SVGAGI. There are 15 residues in the CDR3. Trimming removed 2 bases from V and 3 bases from J, with 11 bases in between. This CDR3 is CASSYGGNLYNEQFF. CDR3 DNA sequence: TGTGCCAGCAGTTACGGCGGGAACCTCTACAATGAGCAGTTCTTC.

The chain carries TRBV12-5 and TRBJ1-6; 8 bases are a match to TRBD1. The germline V gene has CDR1 LGHNT and CDR2 FRNRAP. The V and J ends lost 8 bases and 9 bases, in that order; junction bases with no gene match: 6. The CDR3 is 13 residues long. CDR3: CASSPGGRSPLHF. The CDR3 DNA reads TGTGCTAGTTCACCAGGGGGCCGTTCACCCCTCCACTTT.

The chain carries TRBV11-2 and TRBJ2-1; D is ambiguous. This CDR3 is 14 amino acids long. The germline CDR1 and CDR2 sequences are SGHAT and FQNNGV. Trimming pared 3 bases from V and 4 bases from J, leaving 10 bases between. Here the CDR3 reads CASSFPVGYNEQFF. The CDR3 coding sequence is TGTGCCAGCAGCTTCCCTGTCGGGTACAATGAGCAGTTCTTC.

CDR3 sequence reads: CASSKRGLHSYEQYF. CDR3 DNA sequence: TGTGCCAGCAGCAAAAGGGGACTACACTCCTACGAGCAGTACTTC. This sequence joins TRBV21-1 and TRBJ2-7; TRBD2, the table's D call, lacks a check against the DNA. TRBV21-1 is a documented pseudogene. The CDR3 runs 15 residues.

The chain employs TRBV6-6 and TRBJ2-5; 10 bases map to TRBD2. V shed 6 bases and J 2 bases; nucleotides not matched to a gene: 6. CDR1 is MNHNY and CDR2 is SVGAGI in the germline V gene (reference sequence). This CDR3 is 15 amino acids long. The CDR3 nucleotides read TGTGCCAGCAGCCAACTAGCGGGACCTCAAGAGACCCAGTACTTC. Residues: CASSQLAGPQETQYF.

This clone has more than one count but fewer than ten. The rearrangement links TRBV11-3 to TRBJ2-3; possibly TRBD2 for D (5 bases). CDR3 size: 14 residues. V shed 2 bases and J shed 3 bases, with 9 bases lying between them. Germline V gives CDR1 SGHNT, CDR2 YENEEA. The CDR3 protein is CASSLTGVTDTQYF. CDR3 coding DNA: TGTGCCAGCAGCTTAACCGGGGTTACAGATACGCAGTATTTT.

The V and J genes are TRBV30 and TRBJ1-6, with TRBD1 matching 8 bases. The V gene's germline CDR1 is GTSNPN and CDR2 SVGIG (reference sequence). The CDR3 consists of 15 residues. This chain's CDR3 is CARRQGSSYNSPLHF. CDR3 nucleotides: TGTGCTCGGCGACAGGGGAGCTCCTATAATTCACCCCTCCACTTT. The variable domain in full, completed from reference TRBV30 and TRBJ1-6, reads SQTIHQWPATLVQPVGSPLSLECTVEGTSNPNLYWYRQAAGRGLQLLFYSVGIGQISSEVPQNLSASRPQDRQFILSSKKLLLSDSGFYLCARRQGSSYNSPLHFGNGTRLTVT.

This rearrangement joins TRBV19 to TRBJ2-5; 8 bases map to TRBD2. With 4 bases clipped from V and 4 bases from J, the junction kept 14 bases outside the gene matches. From germline, CDR1 is LNHDA and CDR2 SQIVND (reference sequence). There are 17 residues in the CDR3. CDR3 coding DNA: TGTGCCAGTAGTAGGGTCGGTAGCGGGACGAGGAGAGAGACCCAGTACTTC. As protein: CASSRVGSGTRRETQYF.

CDR3 sequence: CASSLLAGADTQYF. The CDR3 DNA follows: TGTGCCAGCAGTCTACTAGCGGGAGCAGATACGCAGTATTTT. The chain has TRBV6-5 and TRBJ2-3; TRBD2 matches at 11 bases. The CDR3 consists of 14 residues. J gave up 4 bases and V 5 bases, and 2 bases lay outside the gene matches. The germline V gene encodes CDR1 MNHEY and CDR2 SVGAGI.

This chain joins TRBV7-2 and TRBJ2-5; 8 bases line up with TRBD2. CDR3 length: 16 residues. Germline V gene sequence: CDR1 SGHTA, CDR2 FQGNSA. Trimming removed 1 base from V and 2 bases from J; junction bases left unmatched: 6. CDR3 in DNA: TGTGCCAGCAGCTTAGAACTGCGGGAGGAACAAGAGACCCAGTACTTC. It translates to CASSLELREEQETQYF.

The chain combines TRBV5-6 with TRBJ1-2; D is uncertain. The germline CDR1 and CDR2 sequences are SGHDT and YYEEEE. V was cut by 5 bases and J by 7 bases, with 9 bases left in between. There are 11 residues in the CDR3. The CDR3 nucleotides read TGTGCCAGCAGGCAGACGGGTGGCTACACCTTC. It is translated as CASRQTGGYTF. Based on the CDR3 plus reference TRBV5-6 and TRBJ1-2, the full variable domain is DAGVTQSPTHLIKTRGQQVTLRCSPKSGHDTVSWYQQALGQGPQFIFQYYEEEERQRGNFPDRFSGHQFPNYSSELNVNALLLGDSALYLCASRQTGGYTFGSGTRLTVV.

The chain couples TRBV4-1 to TRBJ2-4, with 7 nucleotides matching TRBD2. Germline V CDR1 and CDR2: MGHRA, YSYEKL. The trim removed 0 bases at V and 2 bases at J, leaving 13 bases unmatched. The CDR3 sequence is 19 residues long. The CDR3 nucleotides read TGCGCCAGCAGCCAAGATCGGGGGGTCAATGCGGAATCCAAAAACATTCAGTACTTC. Protein sequence: CASSQDRGVNAESKNIQYF.

V is TRBV14 and J is TRBJ2-1, with 7 bases fitting TRBD2. Trimming at V came to 4 bases and at J to 3 bases, leaving 3 bases not matched to a gene. Germline lookup yields CDR1 SGHDN and CDR2 FVKESK. CDR3 length equals 14 residues. The CDR3, as DNA: TGTGCCAGCAGCCCCAGGACTAGCTACAATGAGCAGTTCTTC. It translates to CASSPRTSYNEQFF.

Concerning this clone itself: Other DNA sequences within the sample encode an identical CDR3. The V and J genes are TRBV4-2 and TRBJ2-6, with D possibly TRBD1 on 6 matching bases. CDR3 size: 16 residues. Germline lookup yields CDR1 LGHNA and CDR2 YNFKEQ. V dropped 0 bases and J dropped 4 bases, with 10 bases sitting between them. CDR3 loop: CASSQDQGSGANVLTF. CDR3 DNA: TGTGCCAGCAGCCAAGATCAGGGGTCCGGGGCCAACGTCCTGACTTTC.

The chain combines TRBV10-1 with TRBJ2-7, with 10 bases matching TRBD2. This CDR3 region has 17 residues. CDR1 is WNHNN, CDR2 SYGVQD, per germline (reference sequence). V dropped 6 bases and J dropped 6; count of bases not matched to a gene: 17. The CDR3 spells CASRPGLASPPAAEQYF. The CDR3 region has the DNA TGCGCCAGCAGACCGGGACTAGCGTCTCCCCCCGCTGCCGAGCAGTACTTC.

The chain carries TRBV6-5 and TRBJ1-2, with 9 nucleotides matching TRBD1. Per the germline V gene, CDR1 is MNHEY and CDR2 is SVGAGI. The CDR3 is 13 residues long. V was clipped by 6 bases and J by 7 bases; unmatched bases: 6. As DNA, the CDR3 is TGTGCCAGCAGCCGGGGACAGGGCCTTGGCTACACCTTC. As protein: CASSRGQGLGYTF.

This clone was detected a few times. The chain links TRBV15 to TRBJ2-1; 15 nucleotides agree with TRBD2. Per the germline V gene, CDR1 is LNHNV and CDR2 is YYDKDF (reference sequence). The CDR3 is 17 amino acids. The junction had 5 bases not matched to a gene; V was cut back by 2 bases and J by 6 bases. The CDR3 coding sequence is TGTGCCACCAGCAGACACGGGACTAGCGGGAGGTCCAATGAGCAGTTCTTC. It yields the protein CATSRHGTSGRSNEQFF.

DNA of the CDR3: TGTGCCAGCAGCCGTAGCGCGGCAGGGGGCCGCACTGAAGCTTTCTTT. This translates into CASSRSAAGGRTEAFF. The chain is built from TRBV7-8 and TRBJ1-1; 8 bases are a match to TRBD1. The trim removed 5 bases at V and 4 bases at J, leaving 12 bases unmatched. CDR3 length: 16 amino acids. Germline V lookup: CDR1 SGHVS, CDR2 FQNEAQ.

The chain uses TRBV6-4 and TRBJ2-2; D is undetermined. Trimming shortened V by 2 bases and J by 2 bases, and 6 bases separated the two germline ends. The CDR3 loop spans 14 amino acids. Germline loops: CDR1 MRHNA, CDR2 SNTAGT. CDR3 nucleotide sequence: TGTGCCAGCAGTGACAGGAGTAACACCGGGGAGCTGTTTTTT. It codes for CASSDRSNTGELFF.

The chain uses TRBV5-1 and TRBJ1-1, with D uncertain. The CDR3 has 14 residues. Germline V CDR1 and CDR2: SGHRS, YFSETQ. V was shortened by 1 base and J by 3 bases, with 10 bases between the two germline ends. Here the CDR3 reads CASSLSGGYTEAFF. The CDR3 region has the DNA TGCGCCAGCAGCTTGTCGGGAGGGTACACTGAAGCTTTCTTT.